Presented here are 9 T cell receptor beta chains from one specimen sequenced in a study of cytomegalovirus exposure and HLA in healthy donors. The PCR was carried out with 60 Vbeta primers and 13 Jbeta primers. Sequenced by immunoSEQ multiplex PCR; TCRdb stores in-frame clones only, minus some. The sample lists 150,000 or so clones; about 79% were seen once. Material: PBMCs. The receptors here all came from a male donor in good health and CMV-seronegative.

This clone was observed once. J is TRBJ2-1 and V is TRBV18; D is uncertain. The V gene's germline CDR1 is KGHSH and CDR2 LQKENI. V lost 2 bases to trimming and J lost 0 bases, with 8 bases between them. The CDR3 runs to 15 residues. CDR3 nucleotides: TGTGCCAGCTCACCATTAAGTAGCTCCTACAATGAGCAGTTCTTC. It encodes CASSPLSSSYNEQFF. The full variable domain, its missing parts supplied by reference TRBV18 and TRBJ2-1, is NAGVMQNPRHLVRRRGQEARLRCSPMKGHSHVYWYRQLPEEGLKFMVYLQKENIIDESGMPKERFSAEFPKEGPSILRIQQVVRGDSAAYFCASSPLSSSYNEQFFGPGTRLTVL.

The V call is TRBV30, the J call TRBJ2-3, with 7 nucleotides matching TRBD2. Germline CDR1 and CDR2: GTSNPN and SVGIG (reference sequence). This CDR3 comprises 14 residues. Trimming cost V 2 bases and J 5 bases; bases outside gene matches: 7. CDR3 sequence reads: CAWSTGLDGDTQYF. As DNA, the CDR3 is TGTGCCTGGAGTACCGGACTAGACGGAGATACGCAGTATTTT.

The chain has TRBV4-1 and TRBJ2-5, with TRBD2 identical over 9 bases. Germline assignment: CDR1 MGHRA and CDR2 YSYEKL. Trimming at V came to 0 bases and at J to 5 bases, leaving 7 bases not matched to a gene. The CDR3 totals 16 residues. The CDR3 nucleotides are TGCGCCAGCAGCCAAGATAAGCGGGAGGTCCGGGAGACCCAGTACTTC. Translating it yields CASSQDKREVRETQYF.

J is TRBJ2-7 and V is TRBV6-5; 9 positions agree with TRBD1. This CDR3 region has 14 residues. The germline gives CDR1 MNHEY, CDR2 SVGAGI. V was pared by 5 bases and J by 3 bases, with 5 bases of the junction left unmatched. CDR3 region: CASSRTGGNYEQYF. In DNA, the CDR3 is TGTGCCAGCAGTCGCACAGGGGGCAACTACGAGCAGTACTTC.

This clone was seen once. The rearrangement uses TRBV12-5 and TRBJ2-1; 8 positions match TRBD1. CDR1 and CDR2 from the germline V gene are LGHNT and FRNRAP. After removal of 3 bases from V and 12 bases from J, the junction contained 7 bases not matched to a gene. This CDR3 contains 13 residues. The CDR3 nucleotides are TGTGCTAGTGGTTTTGCAGGGGGCTCAGGGCAGTTCTTC. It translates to CASGFAGGSGQFF.

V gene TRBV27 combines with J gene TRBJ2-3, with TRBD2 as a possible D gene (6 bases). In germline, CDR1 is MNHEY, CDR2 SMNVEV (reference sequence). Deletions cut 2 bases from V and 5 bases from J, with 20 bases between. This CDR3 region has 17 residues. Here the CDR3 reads CASSLKYGGAGLDTQYF. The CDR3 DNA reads TGTGCCAGCAGTTTAAAATACGGTGGGGCGGGACTAGATACGCAGTATTTT.

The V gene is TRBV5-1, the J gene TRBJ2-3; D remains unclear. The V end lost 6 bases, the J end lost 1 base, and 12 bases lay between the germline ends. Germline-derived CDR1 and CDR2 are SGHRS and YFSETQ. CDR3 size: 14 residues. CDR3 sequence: CASNTGSGTDTQYF. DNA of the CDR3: TGCGCCAGCAACACCGGGTCTGGCACAGATACGCAGTATTTT. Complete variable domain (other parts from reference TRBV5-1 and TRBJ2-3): KAGVTQTPRYLIKTRGQQVTLSCSPISGHRSVSWYQQTPGQGLQFLFEYFSETQRNKGNFPGRFSGRQFSNSRSEMNVSTLELGDSALYLCASNTGSGTDTQYFGPGTRLTVL.

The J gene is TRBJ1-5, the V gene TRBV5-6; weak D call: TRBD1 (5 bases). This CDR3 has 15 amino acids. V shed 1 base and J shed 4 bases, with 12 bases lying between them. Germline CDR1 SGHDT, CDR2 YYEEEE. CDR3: CASSLRFQGNQPQHF. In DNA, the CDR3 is TGTGCCAGCAGCTTGCGGTTTCAGGGAAATCAGCCCCAGCATTTT.

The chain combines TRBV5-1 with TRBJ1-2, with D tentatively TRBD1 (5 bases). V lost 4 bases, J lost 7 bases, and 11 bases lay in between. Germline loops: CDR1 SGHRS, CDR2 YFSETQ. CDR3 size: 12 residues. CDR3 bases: TGCGCCAGCAGCAGTCCCCAGGGTGGCTACACCTTC. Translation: CASSSPQGGYTF.